This T cell receptor (beta chain) stems from a study of T cell repertoires in cytomegalovirus infection. Study-level information: Both recently identified HLA-C-restricted and well-studied HLA-B-restricted CMV epitopes were used in the study. Signatures in public TCR beta sequences pointed to both CMV infection and matching HLA type. Study results and limitations: In two of eight donors, the top clonotype was HLA-C-restricted CMV-specific. Summed frequency of shared TCR beta families picked out CMV carriers who also had the relevant HLA.

A word on this clonotype: Its antigen is currently unknown.

Trimming removed 2 bases from V and 2 bases from J, with 3 bases in between. The CDR3 has 12 amino acids. Germline V gives CDR1 SGHDN, CDR2 FVKESK. TCRdb re-derived calls from the reads in MiXCR, one entry per CDR3 protein. This table has 250,000 to 300,000 distinct CDR3 sequences, approximately 22% appearing once. Sequences were derived from cultured PBMCs, sampled from culture after CMV antigen stimulation. This TCR was sampled from a human donor in good health (CMV status not recorded). Some clones in this sample may be carry-over from other donors' samples. The V and J genes are TRBV14 and TRBJ1-2; the D is unclear. The CDR3 is CASSQHNYGYTF. CDR3 DNA sequence: TGTGCCAGCAGCCAACACAACTATGGCTACACCTTC.